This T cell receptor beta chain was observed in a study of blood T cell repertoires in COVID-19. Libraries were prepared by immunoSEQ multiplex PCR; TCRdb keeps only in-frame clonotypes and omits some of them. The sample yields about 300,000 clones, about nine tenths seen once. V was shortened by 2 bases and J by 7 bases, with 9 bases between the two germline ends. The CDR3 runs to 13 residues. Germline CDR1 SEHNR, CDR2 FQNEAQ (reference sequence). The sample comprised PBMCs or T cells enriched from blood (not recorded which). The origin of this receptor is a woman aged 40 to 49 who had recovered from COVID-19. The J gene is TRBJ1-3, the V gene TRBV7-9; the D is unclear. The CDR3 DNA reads TGTGCCAGCAGCTTAAGCGGGTTTAACACCATATATTTT. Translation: CASSLSGFNTIYF.